This is a list of T cell receptor beta chains from one sample in a study of CD8+ T cells in alopecia areata. TCRdb keeps only in-frame clones here, not all; method: immunoSEQ multiplex PCR. Among 90,000 to 150,000 clones, 30% to 40% were seen once, and the ten largest hold approximately 3.1%. The sample comprised CD4+ T cells sorted from blood. The source of these receptors is a human donor with alopecia areata. Both conserved end residues are part of each CDR3. A D gene is named only where the DNA matches it firmly. Not every row has a clone size; where given, it reads once, few, many or a size class.

clone size: few; D gene: TRBD2; V gene: TRBV7-3; J gene: TRBJ2-3; CDR3 DNA: TGTGCCAGCAGCTCTAGAACTAGCGGGGGCGAAAATTTT; CDR3 protein: CASSSRTSGGENF
clone size: .; D gene: .; V gene: TRBV29-1; J gene: TRBJ2-7; CDR3 DNA: TGCAGCGTTGAGGGGGTGGGCTCCTACGAGCAGTACTTC; CDR3 protein: CSVEGVGSYEQYF
clone size: .; D gene: .; V gene: TRBV29-1; J gene: TRBJ2-7; CDR3 DNA: TGCAGCGTTGGATGGGCAGAGACCTACGAGCAGTACTTC; CDR3 protein: CSVGWAETYEQYF
clone size: few; D gene: TRBD2; V gene: TRBV6-5; J gene: TRBJ2-5; CDR3 DNA: TGTGCCAGCAGTGCCGCTGGCGGGGGGGAGGAGACCCAGTACTTC; CDR3 protein: CASSAAGGGEETQYF
clone size: .; D gene: .; V gene: TRBV29-1; J gene: TRBJ2-3; CDR3 DNA: TGCAGCGTTGTGCAGGGAAGCACAGATACGCAGTATTTT; CDR3 protein: CSVVQGSTDTQYF
clone size: .; D gene: .; V gene: TRBV29-1; J gene: TRBJ1-1; CDR3 DNA: TGCAGCGTTGAAGACTATAGGCCTAACACTGAAGCTTTCTTT; CDR3 protein: CSVEDYRPNTEAFF
clone size: .; D gene: .; V gene: TRBV27; J gene: TRBJ2-6; CDR3 DNA: TGTGCCAGCAGTTTTCGAAGGGGAGAAGCCAACGTCCTGACTTTC; CDR3 protein: CASSFRRGEANVLTF
clone size: few; D gene: .; V gene: TRBV7-3; J gene: TRBJ2-5; CDR3 DNA: TGTGCCAGCATCCAGGGCCTGAGGGAGACCCAGTACTTC; CDR3 protein: CASIQGLRETQYF
clone size: .; D gene: TRBD1; V gene: TRBV6-6; J gene: TRBJ1-1; CDR3 DNA: TGTGCCAGCAGGTTGCCGGGACAGGGGAACACTGAAGCTTTCTTT; CDR3 protein: CASRLPGQGNTEAFF
clone size: .; D gene: .; V gene: TRBV4-1; J gene: TRBJ2-1; CDR3 DNA: TGCGCCAGCAGCCCATCTCGAGGGGGGTCCAATGAGCAGTTCTTC; CDR3 protein: CASSPSRGGSNEQFF
clone size: .; D gene: .; V gene: TRBV29-1; J gene: TRBJ2-7; CDR3 DNA: TGCAGCGTTGGCATATCAGGGGCGCCGTCCGAGCAGTACTTC; CDR3 protein: CSVGISGAPSEQYF
clone size: few; D gene: .; V gene: TRBV29-1; J gene: TRBJ2-7; CDR3 DNA: TGCAGCGTTGAAGATTACGGAAGCTCCTACGAGCAGTACTTC; CDR3 protein: CSVEDYGSSYEQYF
clone size: .; D gene: TRBD2; V gene: TRBV5-1; J gene: TRBJ2-4; CDR3 DNA: TGCGCCAGCAGCCCCGGGGGGACAGCCAAAAACATTCAGTACTTC; CDR3 protein: CASSPGGTAKNIQYF
clone size: .; D gene: .; V gene: TRBV7-2; J gene: TRBJ2-3; CDR3 DNA: TGTGCCAGCAGCTTAAACCCGCCGCAGACAGATACGCAGTATTTT; CDR3 protein: CASSLNPPQTDTQYF
clone size: .; D gene: TRBD1; V gene: TRBV6-5; J gene: TRBJ2-2; CDR3 DNA: TGTGCCAGCAGTTACACAGGGGGCCGGAACACCGGGGAGCTGTTTTTT; CDR3 protein: CASSYTGGRNTGELFF
clone size: few; D gene: .; V gene: TRBV18; J gene: TRBJ1-5; CDR3 DNA: TGTGCCAGCTCGTTGGACCCGGGGGGAAATCAGCCCCAGCATTTT; CDR3 protein: CASSLDPGGNQPQHF
clone size: once; D gene: TRBD2; V gene: TRBV5-1; J gene: TRBJ2-3; CDR3 DNA: TGCGCCAGCAGCTTTCAAGCGGGGGAAGTCACAGATACGCAGTATTTT; CDR3 protein: CASSFQAGEVTDTQYF
clone size: .; D gene: .; V gene: TRBV29-1; J gene: TRBJ2-5; CDR3 DNA: TGCAGCGTTGAAAGACAGGTACAAGAGACCCAGTACTTC; CDR3 protein: CSVERQVQETQYF
clone size: few; D gene: TRBD1; V gene: TRBV7-2; J gene: TRBJ1-2; CDR3 DNA: TGTGCCAGCAATTCAGGGGGTTACTATGGCTACACCTTC; CDR3 protein: CASNSGGYYGYTF
clone size: few; D gene: .; V gene: TRBV28; J gene: TRBJ1-2; CDR3 DNA: TGTGCCAGCAGTTTTCATGGACTAGCGGGAGGCGATAGCTATGGCTACACCTTC; CDR3 protein: CASSFHGLAGGDSYGYTF